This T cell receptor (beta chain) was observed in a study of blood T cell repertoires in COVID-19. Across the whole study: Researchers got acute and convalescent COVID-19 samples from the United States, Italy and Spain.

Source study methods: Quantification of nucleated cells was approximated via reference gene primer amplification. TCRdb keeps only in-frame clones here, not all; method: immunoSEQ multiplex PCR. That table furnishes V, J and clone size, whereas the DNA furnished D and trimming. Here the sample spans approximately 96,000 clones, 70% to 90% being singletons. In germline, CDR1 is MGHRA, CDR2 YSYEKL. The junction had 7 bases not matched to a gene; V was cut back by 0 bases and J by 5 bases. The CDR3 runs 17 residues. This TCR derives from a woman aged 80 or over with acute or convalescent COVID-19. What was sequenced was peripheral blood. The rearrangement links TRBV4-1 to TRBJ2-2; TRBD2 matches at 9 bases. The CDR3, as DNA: TGCGCCAGCAGCCAAGATGGAGGCGGGGGGGGAACCGGGGAGCTGTTTTTT. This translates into CASSQDGGGGGTGELFF.